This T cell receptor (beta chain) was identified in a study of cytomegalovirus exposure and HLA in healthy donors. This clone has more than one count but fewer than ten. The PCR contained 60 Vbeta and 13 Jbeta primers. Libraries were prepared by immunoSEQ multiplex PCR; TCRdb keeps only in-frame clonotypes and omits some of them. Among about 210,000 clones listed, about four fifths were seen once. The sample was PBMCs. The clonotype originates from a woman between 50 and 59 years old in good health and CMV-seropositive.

In DNA, the CDR3 is TGTGCCTGGAGTGTCCTCGGGGAGACCCAGTACTTC. It yields the protein CAWSVLGETQYF. The chain is built from TRBV30 and TRBJ2-5; D not certain. V was shortened by 0 bases and J by 5 bases, with 7 bases between the two germline ends. Germline V gene data show CDR1 as GTSNPN and CDR2 as SVGIG (reference sequence). The CDR3 is 12 residues long.